The 5 T cell receptor beta chains presented below share a single source sample, sequenced in a study of T-cell memory formation after mild COVID-19. TCRdb recomputed calls from the 5' RACE reads with MiXCR, one row per CDR3 protein. Of nearly 200,000 distinct CDR3 sequences detected, approximately 20% appear once; the ten largest clones hold roughly 2.3%. The source material was PBMCs or a T cell subset sorted from them (not recorded which). The receptors were gathered from an adult woman who had mild COVID-19 (a few samples of this study predate the infection). Cell type and time point are not known.

The CDR3 DNA reads TGCAGTGCTAGAGATGGGGCAGACTCCCAAGAGACCCAGTACTTC. The encoded protein is CSARDGADSQETQYF. This chain uses TRBV20-1 with TRBJ2-5; a possible D gene is TRBD1 (5 bases). The germline CDR1 and CDR2 sequences are DFQATT and SNEGSKA (reference sequence). The CDR3 length is 15 residues. Deletions cut 0 bases from V and 1 base from J, with 12 bases between.

This clonotype came up many times. This rearrangement joins TRBV2 to TRBJ2-3; 10 bases match TRBD2. Germline-derived CDR1 and CDR2 are SNHLY and FYNNEI. This CDR3 contains 16 residues. V lost 3 bases, J lost 3 bases, and 6 bases stayed unmatched. The CDR3 is CASSDNSGRRTDTQYF. The CDR3 nucleotides read TGTGCCAGCAGTGATAATAGCGGGAGGCGAACAGATACGCAGTATTTT.

The chain carries TRBV5-1 and TRBJ1-2; D may be TRBD1 (6 bases). Trimming took off 4 bases at V and 8 bases at J, with 24 bases between the two ends. This CDR3 is built from 16 residues. The germline V gene has CDR1 SGHRS and CDR2 YFSETQ. Here the CDR3 DNA reads TGCGCCAGCAGCCGCTCCCTCGGAGGGGGGGAAGGGGGCTACACCTTC. Its protein product is CASSRSLGGGEGGYTF.

The chain combines TRBV7-8 with TRBJ2-1, with a possible D match to TRBD2 (6 bases). This CDR3 has 16 amino acids. CDR1 SGHVS and CDR2 FQNEAQ come from the germline V gene. Trimming left V 2 bases short and J 3 bases short, with 14 bases between. This CDR3 reads CASSLRRDPLYNEQFF. CDR3 in DNA: TGTGCCAGCAGCTTACGGAGGGACCCACTCTACAATGAGCAGTTCTTC.

The rearrangement links TRBV6-5 to TRBJ2-3; no reliable D call. This CDR3 has 14 residues. Germline values: CDR1 MNHEY, CDR2 SVGAGI. Trimming stripped 2 bases from V and 2 bases from J, with 8 bases between. CDR3 coding DNA: TGTGCCAGCAGTTACACGCGTCCCACAGATACGCAGTATTTT. It yields the protein CASSYTRPTDTQYF.